One and the same sample provided the 28 T cell receptor beta chains below, sequenced in a study of shared clonotypes between healthy human individuals. Profiled with immunoSEQ multiplex PCR; TCRdb holds only in-frame clones, not every one. Here the sample spans 1.5 million to 1.9 million clones, approximately 98% being singletons. What was sequenced was naive CD4+ T cells sorted from blood. Specified subset: CD45RA+ positively selected. Receptors originate from a man aged 30 to 39 in good health.

The gene calls are TRBV5-1 and TRBJ1-1; D remains unclear. V lost 1 base, J lost 0 bases, and 13 bases lay in between. This CDR3 spans 16 amino acids. In germline, CDR1 is SGHRS, CDR2 YFSETQ. CDR3 amino acids: CASSLYVASMNTEAFF. CDR3 nucleotide sequence: TGCGCCAGCAGCTTGTATGTAGCCTCCATGAACACTGAAGCTTTCTTT.

The chain uses TRBV28 and TRBJ1-2; D is possibly TRBD1 (6 bases). This CDR3 spans 14 amino acids. Deletions cut 2 bases from V and 4 bases from J, with 11 bases between. Germline CDR1 is MDHEN and CDR2 is SYDVKM. Here the CDR3 DNA reads TGTGCCAGCAGTTTACAGGGGCGCACCTATGGCTACACCTTC. It is translated as CASSLQGRTYGYTF.

The chain recombines TRBV11-2 with TRBJ1-2, with TRBD1 identical over 8 bases. J was trimmed by 4 bases and V by 3 bases; bases with no gene match: 7. Germline assignment: CDR1 SGHAT and CDR2 FQNNGV. CDR3 length: 15 amino acids. The CDR3 bases are TGTGCCAGCAGCTTGAACCAGGGGGCGGCCTATGGCTACACCTTC. It is translated as CASSLNQGAAYGYTF. The whole variable domain, remainder taken from reference TRBV11-2 and TRBJ1-2, is EAGVAQSPRYKIIEKRQSVAFWCNPISGHATLYWYQQILGQGPKLLIQFQNNGVVDDSQLPKDRFSAERLKGVDSTLKIQPAKLEDSAVYLCASSLNQGAAYGYTFGSGTRLTVV.

The chain joins TRBV5-6 to TRBJ2-7; unclear D gene. Trimming cost V 2 bases and J 5 bases, with 17 bases left between them. Germline lookup yields CDR1 SGHDT and CDR2 YYEEEE. The CDR3 is made up of 15 amino acids. In DNA, the CDR3 is TGTGCCAGCAGCTTTCTTATGAACGACTTCAACGAGCAGTACTTC. Its translation: CASSFLMNDFNEQYF.

The chain couples TRBV9 to TRBJ2-7; no reliable D call. Germline values: CDR1 SGDLS, CDR2 YYNGEE. V dropped 3 bases and J dropped 0 bases, with 10 bases sitting between them. This CDR3 is 14 amino acids long. This chain's CDR3 is CASSASSLSYEQYF. In DNA, the CDR3 is TGTGCCAGCAGCGCCTCCTCACTCTCCTACGAGCAGTACTTC.

This clone was recorded only once. The chain links TRBV7-7 to TRBJ2-7, with 7 bases lining up with TRBD1. Germline values: CDR1 SSHAT, CDR2 FNYEAQ (reference sequence). The CDR3 runs 14 residues. V gave up 5 bases and J gave up 5 bases; unmatched junction bases: 9. CDR3 sequence (DNA): TGTGCCAGCAGCCCAAGGGGGCTTAGAAACGAGCAGTACTTC. Translating gives CASSPRGLRNEQYF.

The chain employs TRBV5-6 and TRBJ2-7, with 10 bases matching TRBD1. Germline loops: CDR1 SGHDT, CDR2 YYEEEE. The CDR3 length is 14 residues. The J segment lost 6 bases and the V segment lost 4 bases, leaving 7 bases of the junction unmatched. In DNA form, the CDR3 reads TGTGCCAGCAGCCCCCCCGGGACAGGGGTCGAGCAGTACTTC. The encoded protein is CASSPPGTGVEQYF.

V usage is TRBV27 and J usage is TRBJ2-1; D remains unclear. CDR1 MNHEY and CDR2 SMNVEV come from the germline V gene (reference sequence). CDR3 size: 13 residues. V was clipped by 2 bases and J by 15 bases, with 17 bases between them. The CDR3 nucleotides are TGTGCCAGCAGTTTAGTTAAAGGTCGTTCTTTGTTCTTC. It yields the protein CASSLVKGRSLFF.

This sequence joins TRBV28 and TRBJ2-7; the D gene could be TRBD1 or TRBD2 (5 bases each). The V end was cut by 5 bases, the J end by 2 bases, with 13 bases between. CDR3 length: 14 residues. Germline loops: CDR1 MDHEN, CDR2 SYDVKM. CDR3 region: CASSPGTFPYEQYF. Here the CDR3 DNA reads TGTGCCAGCAGTCCCGGGACGTTCCCCTACGAGCAGTACTTC.

V and J are TRBV12-5 and TRBJ2-2; D is perhaps TRBD2 (6 bases). Trimming stripped 3 bases from V and 4 bases from J, with 12 bases between. Germline loops: CDR1 LGHNT, CDR2 FRNRAP. The CDR3 is made up of 15 amino acids. This chain's CDR3 is CASGFAGTPTGELFF. The CDR3 nucleotides are TGTGCTAGTGGTTTTGCGGGGACGCCCACCGGGGAGCTGTTTTTT.

CDR3 in amino acids: CASSVLAGGPGELFF. In nucleotides, the CDR3 is TGTGCCAGCAGCGTACTAGCGGGAGGGCCCGGGGAGCTGTTTTTT. The V call is TRBV9, the J call TRBJ2-2, with 12 positions matching TRBD2. Germline CDR1 and CDR2: SGDLS and YYNGEE. With 1 base clipped from V and 6 bases from J, the junction kept 1 base outside the gene matches. The CDR3 is 15 amino acids.

This rearrangement joins TRBV29-1 to TRBJ2-5; unclear D gene. The CDR3 is 13 amino acids. The V end lost 7 bases, the J end lost 1 base, and 13 bases lay between the germline ends. The germline CDR1 and CDR2 sequences are SQVTM and ANQGSEA. The CDR3 spells CSAARVSQETQYF. CDR3 DNA sequence: TGCAGCGCTGCTCGGGTTTCCCAAGAGACCCAGTACTTC.

This clone was seen only a few times. The V gene is TRBV6-8, the J gene TRBJ2-7; D could derive from TRBD1 or TRBD2 (5 bases each). The V gene's germline CDR1 is MNHGY and CDR2 SAAAGT. Trimming left V 7 bases short and J 2 bases short, with 24 bases between. The CDR3 runs 17 residues. This CDR3 reads CASNHGAADAAAYEQYF. The CDR3 nucleotides read TGTGCCAGCAATCACGGGGCAGCGGATGCAGCGGCCTACGAGCAGTACTTC.

The chain recombines TRBV18 with TRBJ2-3; 11 bases are a match to TRBD2. Germline assignment: CDR1 KGHSH and CDR2 LQKENI. The CDR3 consists of 17 residues. V was clipped by 4 bases and J by 1 base; unmatched bases: 7. The CDR3 here is CASSLLVGLAGTDTQYF. Here the CDR3 DNA reads TGTGCCAGCTCACTCCTCGTGGGACTAGCGGGCACAGATACGCAGTATTTT.

This chain joins TRBV28 and TRBJ1-1; TRBD1 is a possible D gene (5 bases). Germline V gene lookup returns CDR1 MDHEN and CDR2 SYDVKM. The V gene lost 6 bases and the J gene lost 3 bases, with 11 bases spanning the gap. This CDR3 is 13 amino acids long. The CDR3 protein is CASSQPGHTEAFF. The DNA of the CDR3 is TGTGCCAGCAGCCAGCCAGGGCACACTGAAGCTTTCTTT.

The rearrangement joins TRBV18 to TRBJ2-7; TRBD2 matches at 10 bases. Germline V lookup: CDR1 KGHSH, CDR2 LQKENI. The junction had 0 bases not matched to a gene; V was cut back by 4 bases and J by 6 bases. CDR3 length equals 12 residues. The CDR3 coding sequence is TGTGCCAGCTCACGACTAGCGGGCGAGCAGTACTTC. Its protein is CASSRLAGEQYF.

This chain joins TRBV5-8 and TRBJ2-3; 8 bases match TRBD1. V was pared by 4 bases and J by 1 base, with 8 bases of the junction left unmatched. Per germline, CDR1 SGHTS and CDR2 YDEGEE. This CDR3 is built from 16 residues. The CDR3 loop is CASSTGTGQGTDTQYF. Here the CDR3 DNA reads TGTGCCAGCAGCACCGGAACGGGACAGGGCACAGATACGCAGTATTTT.

The chain has TRBV5-6 and TRBJ1-1, with D possibly matching TRBD1 (5 bases). The CDR3 has 14 residues. V was trimmed by 2 bases and J by 4 bases, leaving 12 bases between them. Germline assignment: CDR1 SGHDT and CDR2 YYEEEE. CDR3 amino acids: CASSLRGTGTEAFF. The CDR3 DNA sequence: TGTGCCAGCAGCTTACGAGGGACGGGCACTGAAGCTTTCTTT.

V usage is TRBV5-1 and J usage is TRBJ1-1; possibly TRBD1 for D (5 bases). CDR3 length: 13 amino acids. Germline V gene sequence: CDR1 SGHRS, CDR2 YFSETQ. V lost 1 base, J lost 6 bases, and 10 bases lay in between. This CDR3 is CASSLRGVPEAFF. CDR3 in DNA: TGCGCCAGCAGCTTGAGGGGAGTGCCTGAAGCTTTCTTT.

The chain combines TRBV18 with TRBJ2-5; no clear D gene. This CDR3 comprises 17 residues. The germline V and J ends were trimmed by 0 bases and 4 bases, with 18 bases remaining between them. Germline V gene data show CDR1 as KGHSH and CDR2 as LQKENI. The DNA for the CDR3 is TGTGCCAGCTCACCACCGGGAACGGGTCTCCACGGAGAGACCCAGTACTTC. Translation gives CASSPPGTGLHGETQYF.

This sequence joins TRBV4-3 and TRBJ2-7; a possible D gene is TRBD1 (5 bases). Germline V CDR1 and CDR2: LGHNA, YSLEER. This CDR3 comprises 15 residues. Trimming pared 1 base from V and 3 bases from J, leaving 13 bases between. The CDR3 is CASSQVKQAIYEQYF. In DNA, the CDR3 is TGCGCCAGCAGCCAAGTAAAACAGGCCATCTACGAGCAGTACTTC.

CDR3 protein: CASSSTGDNYGYTF. CDR3 nucleotide sequence: TGTGCCAGCAGTTCTACAGGGGACAACTATGGCTACACCTTC. V gene TRBV27 combines with J gene TRBJ1-2; TRBD1 agrees at 7 bases. This CDR3 has 14 residues. V trimming: 4 bases; J trimming: 2 bases; junction bases outside the gene matches: 4. The V gene's germline CDR1 is MNHEY and CDR2 SMNVEV (reference sequence).

This chain uses TRBV18 with TRBJ2-3, with D tentatively TRBD2 (5 bases). CDR3 length: 18 residues. CDR1 and CDR2 (germline): KGHSH, LQKENI. The ends were cut back, 3 bases at V and 1 base at J, with 20 bases in the middle. CDR3 nucleotides: TGTGCCAGCTCACCCCAGTATGGTAGCGTTGACCGCACAGATACGCAGTATTTT. Amino acid sequence: CASSPQYGSVDRTDTQYF.

V gene TRBV5-1 combines with J gene TRBJ2-3, with 7 bases that match TRBD1. Germline V gene sequence: CDR1 SGHRS, CDR2 YFSETQ. The CDR3 is 14 amino acids. V was pared by 6 bases and J by 2 bases, with 6 bases of the junction left unmatched. The CDR3 spells CASTPGTATDTQYF. The CDR3 nucleotides are TGCGCCAGCACTCCCGGGACAGCCACAGATACGCAGTATTTT.

CDR3: CAWSVRQGSYNEQFF. The CDR3 DNA reads TGTGCCTGGAGTGTAAGGCAGGGTTCCTACAATGAGCAGTTCTTC. This chain links TRBV30 with TRBJ2-1, with D perhaps matching TRBD1 (5 bases). This CDR3 spans 15 amino acids. V gave up 0 bases and J gave up 1 base, with 10 bases separating them. Germline CDR1 reads GTSNPN; CDR2 reads SVGIG (reference sequence).

The chain uses TRBV18 and TRBJ2-7; possibly TRBD1 or TRBD2 for D (6 bases each). The germline V gene encodes CDR1 KGHSH and CDR2 LQKENI. The ends were cut back, 0 bases at V and 5 bases at J, with 14 bases in the middle. The CDR3 covers 15 residues. CDR3 region: CASSPPGAGFDEQYF. CDR3 sequence (DNA): TGTGCCAGCTCACCACCGGGGGCGGGATTTGACGAGCAGTACTTC.

The chain recombines TRBV6-1 with TRBJ2-7; 7 bases map to TRBD1. Trimming at V came to 10 bases and at J to 2 bases, leaving 2 bases not matched to a gene. This CDR3 comprises 11 residues. Germline V gives CDR1 MNHNS, CDR2 SASEGT. The CDR3 here is CATDRAYEQYF. The DNA for the CDR3 is TGTGCCACCGACAGGGCCTACGAGCAGTACTTC.

V gene TRBV4-3 combines with J gene TRBJ1-2, with TRBD1 as a possible D gene (5 bases). Looked up from germline, CDR1 is LGHNA and CDR2 is YSLEER. This CDR3 is 13 amino acids long. The V end was cut by 0 bases, the J end by 8 bases, with 10 bases between. CDR3 region: CASSQDSSGGYTF. The CDR3 DNA follows: TGCGCCAGCAGCCAAGATTCGTCAGGGGGCTACACCTTC.